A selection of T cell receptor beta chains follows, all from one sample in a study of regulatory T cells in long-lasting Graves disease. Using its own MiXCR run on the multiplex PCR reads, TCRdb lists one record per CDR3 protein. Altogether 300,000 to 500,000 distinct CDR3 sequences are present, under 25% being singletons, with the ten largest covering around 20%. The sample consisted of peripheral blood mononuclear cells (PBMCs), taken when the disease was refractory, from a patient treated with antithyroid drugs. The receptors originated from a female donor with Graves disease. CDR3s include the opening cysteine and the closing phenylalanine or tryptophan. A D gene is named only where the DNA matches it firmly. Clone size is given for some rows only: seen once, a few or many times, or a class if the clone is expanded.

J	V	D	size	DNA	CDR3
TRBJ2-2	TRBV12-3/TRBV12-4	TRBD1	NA	TGTGCCAGCAGTTTTGCAGGGGGCGGCCTAGTTGGGGAGCTGTTTTTT	CASSFAGGGLVGELFF
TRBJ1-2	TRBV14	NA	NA	TGTGCCAGCAGCCAAGACCCATACTATGGCTACACCTTC	CASSQDPYYGYTF
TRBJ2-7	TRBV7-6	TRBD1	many	TGTGCCAGCAGCCGAATTGACGGGACAGGGGTCAACGAGCAGTACTTC	CASSRIDGTGVNEQYF
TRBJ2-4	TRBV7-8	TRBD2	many	TGTGCCAGCAGCACGCCCGGGACTAGAGACGCCAAAAACATTCAGTACTTC	CASSTPGTRDAKNIQYF
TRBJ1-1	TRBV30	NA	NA	TGTGCCTGGAAGGGCCCTGAAGCTTTCTTT	CAWKGPEAFF
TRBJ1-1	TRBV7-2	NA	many	TGTGCCAGCAGCATACAGGGAGGGGACACTGAAGCTTTCTTT	CASSIQGGDTEAFF
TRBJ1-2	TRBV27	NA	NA	TGTGCCAGCAGTTTAACCAGGGGAGGTGGCTACACCTTC	CASSLTRGGGYTF
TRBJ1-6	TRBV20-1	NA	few	TGCAGTGGAGTCGTCACAGGGCAAAATTCACCCCTCCACTTT	CSGVVTGQNSPLHF
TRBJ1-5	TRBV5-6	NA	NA	TGTGCCAGCAGCGGGGGGGGACATCAGCCCCAGCATTTT	CASSGGGHQPQHF
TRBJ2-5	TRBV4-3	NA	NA	TGCGCCAGCAGCCAAGTTTGGGGAGAGACCCAGTACTTC	CASSQVWGETQYF
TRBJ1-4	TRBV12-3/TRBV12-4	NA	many	TGTGCCAGCAGTTTAGCACTCGTGCCGGGACGATCCGATTTT	CASSLALVPGRSDF
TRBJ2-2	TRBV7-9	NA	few	TGTGCCAGCAGCTTTGGGTCAGGGATTGACACCGGGGAGCTGTTTTTT	CASSFGSGIDTGELFF
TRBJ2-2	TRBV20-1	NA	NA	TGCAGTGCTAGTCGGAAAGCGAACACCGGGGAGCTGTTTTTT	CSASRKANTGELFF
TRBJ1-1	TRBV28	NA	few	TGTGCCAGCAGTTTATACAGCCCTGGGGCTTTCTTT	CASSLYSPGAFF
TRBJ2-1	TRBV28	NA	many	TGTGCCAGCAGTTTGACGGGAGCCTCCTACAATGAGCAGTTCTTC	CASSLTGASYNEQFF
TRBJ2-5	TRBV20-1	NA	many	TGCAGTGCTGAGATCAAGAAGGAGACCCAGTACTTC	CSAEIKKETQYF
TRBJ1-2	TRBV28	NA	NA	TGTGCCAGCAGTTTCGAGGCAGGGGCTGGCTACACCTTC	CASSFEAGAGYTF
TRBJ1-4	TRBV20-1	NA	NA	TGCAGTGCGGCGGGGGGGGGCGAAAAACTGTTTTTT	CSAAGGGEKLFF
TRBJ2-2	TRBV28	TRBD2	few	TGTGCCAGCAGTCTAGCGGGATTTCTCGGGGAGCTGTTTTTT	CASSLAGFLGELFF
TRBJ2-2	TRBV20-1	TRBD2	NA	TGCAGCGTCCCCGGGACTAGCGGGAGGTACGCCGGGGAGCTGTTTTTT	CSVPGTSGRYAGELFF
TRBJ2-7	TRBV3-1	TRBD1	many	TGTGCCAGCAGCATCGGACAGGCGAGCTCCTACGAGCAGTACTTC	CASSIGQASSYEQYF
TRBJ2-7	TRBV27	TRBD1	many	TGTGCCACTGCGACAGGGCTGTTTTCATACGAGCAGTACTTC	CATATGLFSYEQYF
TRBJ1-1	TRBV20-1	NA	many	TGCAGTGCTAGAGGGACGGGGGGGTGGACTGAAGCTTTCTTT	CSARGTGGWTEAFF
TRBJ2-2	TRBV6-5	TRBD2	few	TGTGCCAGCAGTTGGCAACTAGCGGGAGGACCGAACACCGGGGAGCTGTTTTTT	CASSWQLAGGPNTGELFF
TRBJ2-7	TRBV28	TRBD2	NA	TGTGCCAGCAGTTTAAAGGGAACTAGCGGGAGGTACGAGCAGTACTTC	CASSLKGTSGRYEQYF
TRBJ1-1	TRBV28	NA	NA	TGTGCCAGCAGTCCGGCCGGACGGAACACTGAGGCTCTCTTT	CASSPAGRNTEALF
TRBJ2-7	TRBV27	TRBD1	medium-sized	TGTGCCAGCAGTCCAAATATTCTCCAACAGGGGAACTACGAGCAGTACTTC	CASSPNILQQGNYEQYF
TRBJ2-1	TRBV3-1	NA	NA	TGTGCCAGCAGCCGCTCCCTCAGCGGACACAATGAGCAGTTCTTC	CASSRSLSGHNEQFF
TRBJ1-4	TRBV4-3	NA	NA	TGCGCCAGCAGCCAAGATCTTGTGTCTGGAGGTGAAAAACTGTTTTTT	CASSQDLVSGGEKLFF
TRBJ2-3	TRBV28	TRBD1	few	TGTGCCAGCAGTCCGAATTTCGGGACAGGGGACACAGATACGCAGTATTTT	CASSPNFGTGDTDTQYF
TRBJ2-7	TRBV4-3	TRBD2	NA	TGCGCCAGCAGCCAAGATCGGGGGGGCGGAGGCTACGAGCAGTACTTC	CASSQDRGGGGYEQYF
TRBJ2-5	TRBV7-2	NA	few	TGTGCCAGCAGCTTTTTTAGGGCCCAAGAGACCCAGTACTTC	CASSFFRAQETQYF
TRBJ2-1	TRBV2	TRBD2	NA	TGTGCCAGCCAAAGCGGGAGGGCGCCGCAAGAGCAGTTCTTC	CASQSGRAPQEQFF
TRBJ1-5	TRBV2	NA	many	TGTGCCAGCAGTGAAGGGGGGGCTGACAATCAGCCCCAGCATTTT	CASSEGGADNQPQHF
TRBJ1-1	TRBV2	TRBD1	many	TGTGCCAGCAGGGGGACAGGGGTCATGGGAGCTTTCTTT	CASRGTGVMGAFF
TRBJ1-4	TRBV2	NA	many	TGTGCCAGCAGCCAACAAGAGTTGGGGGGCGGTGAAAAACTGTTTTTT	CASSQQELGGGEKLFF
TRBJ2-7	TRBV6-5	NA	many	TGTGCCAGCAGTTACTCTCGGGTCAACGAGCAGTACTTC	CASSYSRVNEQYF
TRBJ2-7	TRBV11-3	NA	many	TGTGCCAGCAGAACGGGACACCGTAAACCCTACGAGCAGTACTTC	CASRTGHRKPYEQYF
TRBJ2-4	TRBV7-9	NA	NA	TGTGCCAGCAGCTTTTCGAGTATCAAAAACATTCAGTACTTC	CASSFSSIKNIQYF
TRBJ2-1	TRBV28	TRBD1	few	TGTGCCAGCAGTCTGCCGGGACAGGGAGATTACAATGAGCAGTTCTTC	CASSLPGQGDYNEQFF
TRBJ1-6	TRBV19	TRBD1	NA	TGTGCCAGTAGTATAGCCGGGACAGGCCTTAATTCACCCCTCCACTTT	CASSIAGTGLNSPLHF
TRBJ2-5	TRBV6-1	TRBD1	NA	TGTGCCAGCAGAGAACAACGGACAGGGGTGACCCAGTACTTC	CASREQRTGVTQYF
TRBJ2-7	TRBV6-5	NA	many	TGTGCCAGCAGTTATTACGGTTCGGGGACCGAGCAGTACTTC	CASSYYGSGTEQYF
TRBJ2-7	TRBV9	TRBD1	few	TGTGCCAGCAGCCCCTGGGACAGGGCCGACGAGCAGTACTTC	CASSPWDRADEQYF
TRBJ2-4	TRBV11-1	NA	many	TGTGCCAGCAGCTTCCAGGGTGACATTCAGTACTTC	CASSFQGDIQYF
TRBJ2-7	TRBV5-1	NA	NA	TGCGCCAGCAGCTTTGGGGGCAACGAGCAGTACTTC	CASSFGGNEQYF
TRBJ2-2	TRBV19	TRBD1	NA	TGTGCCAGTAGAGGACAGGGGGCCGTCGGGGAGCTGTTTTTT	CASRGQGAVGELFF
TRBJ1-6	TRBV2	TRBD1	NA	TGTGTCAGCAGGGATCGGACAGGGCCCAGAAATTCACCCCTCCACTTT	CVSRDRTGPRNSPLHF
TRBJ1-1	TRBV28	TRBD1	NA	TGTGCCAGCACCACTACAGGGGCGGGGACTGAAGCTTTCTTT	CASTTTGAGTEAFF
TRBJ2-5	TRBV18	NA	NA	TGTGCCAGCTCACCATTGCTAGGGTACCAAGAGACCCAGTACTTC	CASSPLLGYQETQYF
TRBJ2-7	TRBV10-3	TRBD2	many	TGTGCCATCAGGAAGGGACTAGCGGGAACCTACGAGCAGTACTTC	CAIRKGLAGTYEQYF
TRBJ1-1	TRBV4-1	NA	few	TGCGCCAGCAGCTCTAACTTTCTGAACACTGAAGCTTTCTTT	CASSSNFLNTEAFF
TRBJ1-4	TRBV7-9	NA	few	TGTGCCAGCACCCCCGGGGACGGGAATGAAAAACTGTTTTTT	CASTPGDGNEKLFF
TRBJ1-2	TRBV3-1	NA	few	TGTGCCAGCAGCCAAGATTCAAGGTACTATGGCTACACCTTC	CASSQDSRYYGYTF
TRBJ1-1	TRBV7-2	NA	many	TGTGCCAGCAGCTTAGAATTGGGGGGCGACACTGAAGCTTTCTTT	CASSLELGGDTEAFF